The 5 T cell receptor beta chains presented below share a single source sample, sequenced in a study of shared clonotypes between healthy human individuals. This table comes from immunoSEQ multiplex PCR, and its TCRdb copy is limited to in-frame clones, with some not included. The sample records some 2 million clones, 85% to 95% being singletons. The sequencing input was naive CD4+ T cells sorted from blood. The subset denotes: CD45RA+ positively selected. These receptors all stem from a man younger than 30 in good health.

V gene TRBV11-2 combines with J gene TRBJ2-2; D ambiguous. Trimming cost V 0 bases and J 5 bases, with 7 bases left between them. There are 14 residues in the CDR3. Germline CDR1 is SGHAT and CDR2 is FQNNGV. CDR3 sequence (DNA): TGTGCCAGCAGCTTAGAGGGGTTGACCGGGGAGCTGTTTTTT. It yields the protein CASSLEGLTGELFF.

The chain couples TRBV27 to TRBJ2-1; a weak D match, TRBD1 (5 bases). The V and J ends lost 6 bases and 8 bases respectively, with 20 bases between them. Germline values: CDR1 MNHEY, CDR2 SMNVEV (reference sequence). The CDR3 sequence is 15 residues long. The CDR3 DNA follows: TGTGCCAGCAGCAAACGCGCGGCAGGGTTTGATGAGCAGTTCTTC. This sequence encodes CASSKRAAGFDEQFF.

DNA for the CDR3: TGTGCCAGCAGCTCCTTGACAGAGTTTATGAACACTGAAGCTTTCTTT. Translated, it gives CASSSLTEFMNTEAFF. The chain recombines TRBV5-6 with TRBJ1-1; a possible D gene is TRBD1 (5 bases). CDR3 length: 16 residues. The V end was cut by 3 bases, the J end by 0 bases, with 15 bases between. Germline V gene data show CDR1 as SGHDT and CDR2 as YYEEEE. Based on the CDR3 plus reference TRBV5-6 and TRBJ1-1, the full variable domain is DAGVTQSPTHLIKTRGQQVTLRCSPKSGHDTVSWYQQALGQGPQFIFQYYEEEERQRGNFPDRFSGHQFPNYSSELNVNALLLGDSALYLCASSSLTEFMNTEAFFGQGTRLTVV.

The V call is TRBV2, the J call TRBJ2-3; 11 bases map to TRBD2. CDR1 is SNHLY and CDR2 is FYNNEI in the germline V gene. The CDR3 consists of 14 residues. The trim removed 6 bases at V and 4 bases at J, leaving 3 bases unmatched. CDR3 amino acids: CASSPGLAADTQYF. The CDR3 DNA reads TGTGCCAGCAGCCCGGGACTAGCGGCAGATACGCAGTATTTT.

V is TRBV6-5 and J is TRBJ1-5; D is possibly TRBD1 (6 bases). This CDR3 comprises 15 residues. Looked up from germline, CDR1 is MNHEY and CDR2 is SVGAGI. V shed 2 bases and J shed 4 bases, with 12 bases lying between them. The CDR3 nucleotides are TGTGCCAGCAGTTACAGGACAGACTCTAATCAGCCCCAGCATTTT. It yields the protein CASSYRTDSNQPQHF.